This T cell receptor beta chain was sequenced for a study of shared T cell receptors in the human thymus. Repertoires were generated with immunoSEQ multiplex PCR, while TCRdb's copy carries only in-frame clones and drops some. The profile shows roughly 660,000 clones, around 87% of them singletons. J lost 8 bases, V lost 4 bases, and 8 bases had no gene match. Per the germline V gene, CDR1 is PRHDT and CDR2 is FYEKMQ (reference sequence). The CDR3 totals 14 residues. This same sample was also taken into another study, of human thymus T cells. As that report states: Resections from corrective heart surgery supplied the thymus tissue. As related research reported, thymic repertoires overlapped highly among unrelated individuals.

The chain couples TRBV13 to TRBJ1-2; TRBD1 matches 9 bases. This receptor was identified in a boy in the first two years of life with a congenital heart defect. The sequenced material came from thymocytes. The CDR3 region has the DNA TGTGCCAGCAGCTCCGGGGACAGGGCAAAGGGCTACACCTTC. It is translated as CASSSGDRAKGYTF.